This TCR beta chain was sequenced during a study of cytomegalovirus exposure and HLA in healthy donors. V was pared by 3 bases and J by 2 bases, with 14 bases between. CDR3 length equals 16 residues. Germline values: CDR1 SGHVS, CDR2 FQNEAQ. The PCR used 60 Vbeta and 13 Jbeta primers. Only in-frame clones appear in the TCRdb table, and some are missing; sequencing was by immunoSEQ multiplex PCR. The repertoire consists of roughly 140,000 clones, with approximately 80% occurring once and the leading ten covering about 2%. V is TRBV7-8 and J is TRBJ1-3; no firm D call. What was sequenced was PBMCs. This clonotype originated in a woman between 35 and 50 years old in good health and CMV-seronegative. The CDR3, as DNA: TGTGCCAGCAGCTTCTGGGATGGACTTGCTGGAAACACCATATATTTT. Protein: CASSFWDGLAGNTIYF.